This T cell receptor (beta chain) was documented in a study of OX40 agonist ivuxolimab in advanced cancers. Study findings and constraints: Among the nonresponders, some also had low normalized T-cell clonal expansion. There were, on average, more expanded clones in CD8+ T cells than in CD4+.

The CDR3 has 13 amino acids. Per germline, CDR1 LNHNV and CDR2 YYDKDF (reference sequence). V gave up 0 bases and J gave up 14 bases, with 15 bases separating them. Comments on this clone: The target antigen is unknown.

Only in-frame clones appear in the TCRdb table, and some are missing; sequencing was by immunoSEQ multiplex PCR. The sample includes 65,000 to 90,000 clones, about 91% of them seen just once. This rearrangement joins TRBV15 to TRBJ2-3; TRBD2 might be the D (6 bases). The clonotype comes from an adult with an advanced solid tumor such as melanoma, head and neck, liver or kidney cancer. This specimen was CD4+ or CD8+ T cells sorted from blood, taken in a trial of the OX40 agonist ivuxolimab. As DNA, the CDR3 is TGTGCCACCAGCAGAGAATGGCGGGACGAGCGGTATTTT. Its protein product is CATSREWRDERYF.